The next 30 T cell receptor beta chains were all read from a single sample in a study of blood T cell repertoires in COVID-19. The assay was immunoSEQ multiplex PCR, and TCRdb's table has in-frame clones only and misses some. The data show about 200,000 clones, approximately 83% seen once. Input material: peripheral blood. The receptor source for this set is a human donor with active or convalescent COVID-19. The donor label of this sample is uncertain.

The V call is TRBV7-3, the J call TRBJ2-3; 7 bases fit TRBD2. Germline values: CDR1 SGHTA, CDR2 FQGTGA. This CDR3 has 15 amino acids. V lost 1 base, J lost 1 base, and 2 bases stayed unmatched. CDR3 nucleotide sequence: TGTGCCAGCAGCTTAATTGCGGGGGGCACAGATACGCAGTATTTT. Its protein is CASSLIAGGTDTQYF.

The chain combines TRBV6-5 with TRBJ2-1; D is possibly TRBD1 (5 bases). Trimming took 6 bases from V and 10 from J, leaving 19 bases between them. The length of the CDR3 is 14 residues. Per the germline V gene, CDR1 is MNHEY and CDR2 is SVGAGI. CDR3 sequence reads: CASRGSRESWEQFF. Here the CDR3 DNA reads TGTGCCAGCAGGGGCAGCAGGGAAAGTTGGGAGCAGTTCTTC.

The V and J genes are TRBV3-1 (or the pseudogene TRBV3-2) and TRBJ2-3; possibly TRBD1 for D (6 bases). V shed 5 bases and J shed 13 bases, with 25 bases lying between them. The CDR3 is 15 residues long. The germline V gene encodes CDR1 LGHDT and CDR2 YNNKEL (reference sequence). The CDR3 DNA sequence: TGTGCCAGCAGCGCCAGCGGCGAGCCTACCGGGACAAAGTATTTT. It yields the protein CASSASGEPTGTKYF.

The rearrangement uses TRBV18 and TRBJ2-7; D perhaps matches TRBD1 (6 bases). This CDR3 has 13 amino acids. V dropped 5 bases and J dropped 3 bases, with 11 bases sitting between them. CDR1 is KGHSH, CDR2 LQKENI, per germline. CDR3 protein: CASSISDSYEQYF. The CDR3 region has the DNA TGTGCCAGCTCAATTTCGGACAGCTACGAGCAGTACTTC.

The CDR3 sequence is CASSLGARLAIGEQYF. CDR3 nucleotide sequence: TGTGCCAGCAGCTTAGGGGCCCGGCTAGCGATTGGCGAGCAGTACTTC. The rearrangement joins TRBV7-6 to TRBJ2-7, with D possibly being TRBD2 (6 bases). CDR1 is SGHVS and CDR2 is FNYEAQ in the germline V gene. V was cut by 1 base and J by 6 bases, with 19 bases left in between. The CDR3 spans 16 residues.

The V call is TRBV21-1, the J call TRBJ2-7; TRBD2 reflects the table's D call only, with no check against the DNA. TRBV21-1 is assigned pseudogene status. The CDR3 extends over 17 amino acids. The CDR3 loop is CASSKATLAGVPYEQYF. The CDR3 DNA reads as TGTGCCAGCAGCAAAGCCACACTAGCGGGAGTTCCCTACGAGCAGTACTTC.

CDR3 residues: CASSPTWRTSLDNEQFF. The DNA for the CDR3 is TGCGCCAGCAGCCCGACCTGGCGGACATCTCTGGACAATGAGCAGTTCTTC. The chain links TRBV4-3 to TRBJ2-1; D possibly corresponds to TRBD1 (5 bases). The V gene's germline CDR1 is LGHNA and CDR2 YSLEER. The CDR3 has 17 residues. Trimming shortened V by 4 bases and J by 5 bases, and 21 bases separated the two germline ends.

The chain combines TRBV27 with TRBJ2-1; D unclear. The ends were cut back, 5 bases at V and 0 bases at J, with 11 bases in the middle. The CDR3 spans 15 residues. The germline V gene has CDR1 MNHEY and CDR2 SMNVEV (reference sequence). The CDR3 spells CASSEIASSYNEQFF. The DNA of the CDR3 is TGTGCCAGCAGTGAGATCGCTAGCTCCTACAATGAGCAGTTCTTC.

This clone appeared many times. V and J are TRBV3-1 (or the pseudogene TRBV3-2) and TRBJ2-1, with 9 bases matching TRBD2. V was clipped by 8 bases and J by 8 bases; unmatched bases: 13. The CDR3 is made up of 15 amino acids. CDR1 is LGHDT and CDR2 is YNNKEL in the germline V gene (reference sequence). DNA for the CDR3: TGTGCCAGCCGGTTCGCGGGAGGGCCGATTGATGAGCAGTTCTTC. Translating it yields CASRFAGGPIDEQFF.

This chain uses TRBV12-3 or TRBV12-4 with TRBJ1-2; D not resolved. The CDR3 runs to 12 residues. The V and J ends lost 2 bases and 6 bases respectively, with 7 bases between them. The CDR3 nucleotides read TGTGCCAGCAGTTTAAACGGGAATGGCTACACCTTC. Its protein is CASSLNGNGYTF.

The gene calls are TRBV28 and TRBJ1-2, with D perhaps TRBD1 (5 bases). The CDR3 is 15 residues long. V dropped 4 bases and J dropped 4 bases, with 16 bases sitting between them. Germline V CDR1 and CDR2: MDHEN, SYDVKM. Here the CDR3 reads CASSSRVPYPYGYTF. CDR3 DNA sequence: TGTGCCAGCAGTTCCAGGGTTCCCTATCCCTATGGCTACACCTTC.

The chain carries TRBV19 and TRBJ2-1; 11 positions match TRBD2. V gave up 9 bases and J gave up 6 bases; unmatched junction bases: 4. CDR3 size: 13 residues. Looked up from germline, CDR1 is LNHDA and CDR2 is SQIVND (reference sequence). DNA for the CDR3: TGTGCCAGCTCACTAGCGGGGGTCAATGAGCAGTTCTTC. As protein: CASSLAGVNEQFF.

The rearrangement uses TRBV10-2 and TRBJ1-1; tentatively, D is TRBD1 (5 bases). V was clipped by 7 bases and J by 0 bases, with 12 bases between them. CDR1 is WSHSY, CDR2 SAAADI, per germline. This CDR3 region has 14 residues. The CDR3 DNA reads TGCGCCAGCAAATGGGGCTCCTTGAACACTGAAGCTTTCTTT. Protein sequence: CASKWGSLNTEAFF.

CDR3 sequence reads: CASSLAPVSNEQFF. The CDR3 region has the DNA TGTGCCAGCAGCTTAGCGCCCGTTAGCAATGAGCAGTTCTTC. The chain uses TRBV7-3 and TRBJ2-1; no firm D call. The CDR3 totals 14 residues. The germline V gene has CDR1 SGHTA and CDR2 FQGTGA. Trimming pared 2 bases from V and 6 bases from J, leaving 11 bases between. Looking up the rest from reference TRBV7-3 and TRBJ2-1 gives the full variable domain: GAGVSQTPSNKVTEKGKYVELRCDPISGHTALYWYRQSLGQGPEFLIYFQGTGAADDSGLPNDRFFAVRPEGSVSTLKIQRTERGDSAVYLCASSLAPVSNEQFFGPGTRLTVL.

The chain couples TRBV5-1 to TRBJ2-1; 9 bases line up with TRBD2. The V and J ends lost 6 bases and 4 bases, in that order; junction bases with no gene match: 14. Germline V gene data show CDR1 as SGHRS and CDR2 as YFSETQ. The CDR3 consists of 17 residues. CDR3 DNA: TGCGCCAGCAAAGTAAGGGGTAGCGGGGGTCGGTACAATGAGCAGTTCTTC. It encodes CASKVRGSGGRYNEQFF.

This rearrangement joins TRBV2 to TRBJ2-5; 13 bases are a match to TRBD2. The junction had 14 bases not matched to a gene; V was cut back by 8 bases and J by 5 bases. The CDR3 contains 17 residues. Germline CDR1 and CDR2: SNHLY and FYNNEI. The DNA of the CDR3 is TGTGCCAGCGATGGGACTAGCGGGATTCCCTCCGGGGAGACCCAGTACTTC. The encoded protein is CASDGTSGIPSGETQYF. The whole variable domain, remainder taken from reference TRBV2 and TRBJ2-5, is EPEVTQTPSHQVTQMGQEVILRCVPISNHLYFYWYRQILGQKVEFLVSFYNNEISEKSEIFDDQFSVERPDGSNFTLKIRSTKLEDSAMYFCASDGTSGIPSGETQYFGPGTRLLVL.

The V gene is TRBV9, the J gene TRBJ1-4; TRBD1 matches 8 bases. Germline values: CDR1 SGDLS, CDR2 YYNGEE. This CDR3 is built from 15 residues. J was trimmed by 3 bases and V by 3 bases; bases with no gene match: 4. CDR3 in amino acids: CASSAGQGANEKLFF. As DNA, the CDR3 is TGTGCCAGCAGCGCCGGACAGGGAGCTAATGAAAAACTGTTTTTT.

This sequence joins TRBV4-1 and TRBJ2-2; 9 bases are a match to TRBD1. V shed 1 base and J 6 bases; nucleotides not matched to a gene: 6. The germline CDR1 and CDR2 sequences are MGHRA and YSYEKL. CDR3 length: 16 residues. CDR3 nucleotide sequence: TGCGCCAGCAGCCAAGTTGGGACAGGGTCTTCCGGGGAGCTGTTTTTT. Protein sequence: CASSQVGTGSSGELFF.

DNA for the CDR3: TGTGCCAGTCGCAGGCAGGGCTATGGCTACACCTTC. Translation gives CASRRQGYGYTF. The chain is built from TRBV28 and TRBJ1-2; D possibly corresponds to TRBD1 (5 bases). Germline-derived CDR1 and CDR2 are MDHEN and SYDVKM. This CDR3 is 12 amino acids long. Trimming took off 9 bases at V and 4 bases at J, with 12 bases between the two ends.

A note on this clone: Germline is not matched at one junction end, which may reflect a read error. V usage is TRBV3-1 (or the pseudogene TRBV3-2) and J usage is TRBJ1-1; D gene uncertain. The CDR3 contains 13 residues. CDR1 is LGHDT, CDR2 YNNKEL, per germline (reference sequence). The DNA for the CDR3 is TGTGCCAGCAGCCTTTCGGGGAACGCTGAAGCTTTCTTT. This sequence encodes CASSLSGNAEAFF.

The table lists this clone with a few counts. This chain joins TRBV7-2 and TRBJ2-5, with D perhaps TRBD1 (5 bases). Germline V lookup: CDR1 SGHTA, CDR2 FQGNSA. CDR3 size: 16 residues. The germline V and J ends were trimmed by 5 bases and 1 base, with 17 bases remaining between them. CDR3 sequence (DNA): TGTGCCAGCAGCGCCGCGCACAACAGGTTCCAAGAGACCCAGTACTTC. This gives the protein CASSAAHNRFQETQYF.

V usage is TRBV2 and J usage is TRBJ1-6, with 8 bases fitting TRBD1. The CDR3 runs 13 residues. Germline V lookup: CDR1 SNHLY, CDR2 FYNNEI. The CDR3: CSGTGSEGSPLHF. As DNA, the CDR3 is TGTTCCGGGACAGGCAGCGAAGGTTCACCCCTCCACTTT.

This chain uses TRBV15 with TRBJ1-5; no firm D call. Germline assignment: CDR1 LNHNV and CDR2 YYDKDF (reference sequence). The CDR3 has 13 amino acids. V was pared by 0 bases and J by 7 bases, with 7 bases between. CDR3 sequence (DNA): TGTGCCACCAGCAGAGATTCCGGGCAGCCCCAGCATTTT. As protein: CATSRDSGQPQHF.

The rearrangement links TRBV30 to TRBJ1-5; 7 bases agree with TRBD1. CDR3 length: 18 residues. Unmatched junction bases numbered 11, after V lost 0 bases and J lost 0 bases. From germline, CDR1 is GTSNPN and CDR2 SVGIG (reference sequence). CDR3: CAWSVGTDGPYSNQPQHF. The DNA for the CDR3 is TGTGCCTGGAGTGTAGGGACAGACGGCCCGTATAGCAATCAGCCCCAGCATTTT.

The chain employs TRBV29-1 and TRBJ2-7; TRBD1 aligns across 11 bases. There are 13 residues in the CDR3. Unmatched junction bases numbered 5, after V lost 5 bases and J lost 5 bases. Germline V gene lookup returns CDR1 SQVTM and CDR2 ANQGSEA. The CDR3 here is CSVTGTGGHEQYF. The DNA of the CDR3 is TGCAGCGTTACCGGGACAGGGGGTCACGAGCAGTACTTC.

The genes are TRBV5-1 and TRBJ1-2; 10 bases are a match to TRBD1. J gave up 1 base and V 3 bases, and 6 bases lay outside the gene matches. This CDR3 has 16 residues. Germline V gives CDR1 SGHRS, CDR2 YFSETQ. In DNA, the CDR3 is TGCGCCAGCAGCTGGGGACAGGGGAGAATTAACTATGGCTACACCTTC. Translation: CASSWGQGRINYGYTF.

V gene TRBV11-2 combines with J gene TRBJ2-3, with 11 bases identical to TRBD2. CDR1 SGHAT and CDR2 FQNNGV come from the germline V gene. V lost 3 bases, J lost 0 bases, and 8 bases stayed unmatched. CDR3 size: 18 residues. CDR3 nucleotide sequence: TGTGCCAGCAGCTTGGGGCCTAGCGGGAGGACTAGCACAGATACGCAGTATTTT. Translated, it gives CASSLGPSGRTSTDTQYF.

This chain uses TRBV18 with TRBJ2-1; 10 nucleotides agree with TRBD2. This CDR3 is 16 amino acids long. Trimming at V came to 3 bases and at J to 9 bases, leaving 11 bases not matched to a gene. Germline V CDR1 and CDR2: KGHSH, LQKENI. The CDR3, as DNA: TGTGCCAGCTCACCGTCGGGACTAGCGCTCTGGGGTGAGCAGTTCTTC. Amino acid sequence: CASSPSGLALWGEQFF.

The chain links TRBV24-1 to TRBJ1-2, with 8 positions matching TRBD1. Germline values: CDR1 KGHDR, CDR2 SFDVKD. The CDR3 is 15 amino acids. V trimming: 3 bases; J trimming: 4 bases; junction bases outside the gene matches: 6. For the CDR3, the DNA is TGTGCCACCAGTGATCCGGGACAGGAGGTCTATGGCTACACCTTC. Its protein is CATSDPGQEVYGYTF.

The rearrangement joins TRBV19 to TRBJ2-6; perhaps TRBD1 as D (6 bases). The CDR3 covers 17 residues. CDR1 LNHDA and CDR2 SQIVND come from the germline V gene (reference sequence). Trimming removed 5 bases from V and 0 bases from J, with 14 bases in between. In nucleotides, the CDR3 is TGTGCCAGTAGTCGGAGACAGGTTTCCTCTGGGGCCAACGTCCTGACTTTC. This codes for CASSRRQVSSGANVLTF.